This TCR beta chain derives from a study of blood T cell repertoires in COVID-19. Across the whole study: COVID-19 samples collected from the United States, Italy and Spain covered acute and convalescent phases. From T cells, B-cell-depleted T cells, or PBMCs came the material, which was cDNA or gDNA.

Germline V CDR1 and CDR2: SGHRS, YFSETQ. V gave up 0 bases and J gave up 3 bases, with 6 bases separating them. This CDR3 comprises 14 residues. In the original workflow: Cell counts per sample came from amplifying reference gene primers. Here immunoSEQ multiplex PCR was the method, and the copy in TCRdb shows in-frame clones only, minus some. The V and J calls and clone size come from that table; D and trimming were worked out from the DNA. The sample holds about 56,000 clones; 80% to 90% are singletons and the top ten take more than 15%. The chain is built from TRBV5-1 and TRBJ2-2, with D hard to call. The sample taken for sequencing was peripheral blood. The source is a human donor in a cohort sampled during active COVID-19. CDR3 residues: CASSLVADTGELFF. CDR3 in DNA: TGCGCCAGCAGCTTGGTGGCAGACACCGGGGAGCTGTTTTTT.